This entry is about one TCR beta chain. Antigen specificity is unknown. The data are from a study of cytomegalovirus exposure and HLA in healthy donors. Study-wide findings and caveats: Despite most TCR sequences being rare, some public TCRs occurred in many donors.

The protocol was immunoSEQ multiplex PCR, while the TCRdb copy is restricted to in-frame clones and leaves out a portion. Found here are roughly 120,000 clones, less than 90% of them singletons; the top ten hold about 4.3%. The V and J ends lost 3 bases and 4 bases respectively, with 10 bases between them. CDR1 and CDR2 (germline): MNHNS, SASEGT. CDR3 length: 14 amino acids. The genes are TRBV6-1 and TRBJ2-1; possibly TRBD1 for D (5 bases). The TCR was taken from a man between 18 and 35 years old in good health and CMV-seropositive. Sample: PBMCs. The CDR3 here is CASSEDNDYNEQFF. The CDR3, as DNA: TGTGCCAGCAGTGAGGACAACGATTACAATGAGCAGTTCTTC.